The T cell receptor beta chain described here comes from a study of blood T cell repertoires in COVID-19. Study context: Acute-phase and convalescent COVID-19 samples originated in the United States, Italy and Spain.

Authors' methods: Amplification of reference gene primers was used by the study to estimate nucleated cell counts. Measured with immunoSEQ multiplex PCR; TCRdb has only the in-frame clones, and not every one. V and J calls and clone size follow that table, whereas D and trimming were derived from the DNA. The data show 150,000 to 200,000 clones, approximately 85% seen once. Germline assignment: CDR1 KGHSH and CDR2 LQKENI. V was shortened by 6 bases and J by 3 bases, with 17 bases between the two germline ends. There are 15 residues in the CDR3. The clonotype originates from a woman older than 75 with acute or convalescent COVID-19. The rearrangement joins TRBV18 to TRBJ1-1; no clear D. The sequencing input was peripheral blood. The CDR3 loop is CASSPLGFRDTEAFF. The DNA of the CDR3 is TGTGCCAGCTCCCCCCTTGGGTTTCGGGACACTGAAGCTTTCTTT.